Listed here are 27 T cell receptor beta chains from one sample, sequenced in a study of blood T cells in healthy people across ages. Combining a sample-barcoded 5' primer with a J-beta primer mix, a second PCR ran for about 7 to 12 cycles. TCRdb re-called the 5' RACE reads through MiXCR, storing one row per CDR3 protein. This sample yields roughly 410,000 distinct CDR3 sequences, of which 50% to 60% are seen a single time; 51% belongs to the top ten. Sample: blood. The source of these receptors is a man aged 60 to 69 in good health.

Only a few counts were recorded for this clonotype. One base away lies a much larger clone, so this may be a sequencing read error. The rearrangement uses TRBV28 and TRBJ2-2, with D perhaps given as TRBD1 or TRBD2 (6 bases each). This CDR3 is built from 13 residues. Per germline, CDR1 MDHEN and CDR2 SYDVKM. The DNA for the CDR3 is TGTGCCAGCAGTACCAGGGGAGTCGGGGGGCTGTTTTTT. It translates to CASSTRGVGGLFF.

This clonotype appeared a few times. The genes are TRBV29-1 and TRBJ1-2; D is ambiguous. The CDR3 extends over 10 amino acids. Germline loops: CDR1 SQVTM, CDR2 ANQGSEA. Deletions cut 2 bases from V and 6 bases from J, with 4 bases between. The CDR3 DNA follows: TGCAGCGTTGAACTCGATGGCTACACCTTC. It is translated as CSVELDGYTF.

The chain combines TRBV12-3 or TRBV12-4 with TRBJ2-5, with a tentative D call TRBD2 (6 bases). Trimming pared 2 bases from V and 5 bases from J, leaving 15 bases between. This CDR3 contains 15 residues. The CDR3 is CASSLSFGGKETQYF. The CDR3 nucleotides read TGTGCCAGCAGTTTAAGTTTCGGCGGGAAGGAGACCCAGTACTTC.

This clonotype has a count of ten or more. The CDR3 region has the DNA TGCAGCGTTGAAAACAGGGCAGGTCGAGAGACCCAGTACTTC. This codes for CSVENRAGRETQYF. This chain uses TRBV29-1 with TRBJ2-5, with D maybe TRBD1 (6 bases). Germline CDR1 is SQVTM and CDR2 is ANQGSEA. V was clipped by 2 bases and J by 4 bases, with 14 bases between them. The CDR3 sequence is 14 residues long. The variable domain in full, with the rest retrieved from reference TRBV29-1 and TRBJ2-5, is SAVISQKPSRDICQRGTSLTIQCQVDSQVTMMFWYRQQPGQSLTLIATANQGSEATYESGFVIDKFPISRPNLTFSTLTVSNMSPEDSSIYLCSVENRAGRETQYFGPGTRLLVL.

In its sample, this clonotype was seen a few times. The V call is TRBV7-2, the J call TRBJ2-2; D gene ambiguous. The CDR3 totals 13 residues. The germline V gene encodes CDR1 SGHTA and CDR2 FQGNSA. V dropped 5 bases and J dropped 2 bases, with 6 bases sitting between them. The CDR3 nucleotides read TGTGCCAGCAGCACCCATAACACCGGGGAGCTGTTTTTT. This sequence encodes CASSTHNTGELFF.

Many counts were recorded for this clonotype. V gene TRBV30 combines with J gene TRBJ2-7; tentatively, D is TRBD1 or TRBD2 (5 bases each). The CDR3 extends over 10 amino acids. The V end was cut by 8 bases, the J end by 0 bases, with 5 bases between. The germline V gene has CDR1 GTSNPN and CDR2 SVGIG (reference sequence). The CDR3 DNA reads TGTGCCGGGGGCTCCTACGAGCAGTACTTC. This codes for CAGGSYEQYF. The entire variable domain, with the rest obtained from reference TRBV30 and TRBJ2-7, is as follows: SQTIHQWPATLVQPVGSPLSLECTVEGTSNPNLYWYRQAAGRGLQLLFYSVGIGQISSEVPQNLSASRPQDRQFILSSKKLLLSDSGFYLCAGGSYEQYFGPGTRLTVT.

V is TRBV4-3 and J is TRBJ1-4; 9 bases agree with TRBD1. The CDR3 has 13 residues. The ends lost 8 bases at V and 7 bases at J; junction bases unmatched: 5. The germline V gene has CDR1 LGHNA and CDR2 YSLEER. CDR3 DNA: TGCGCCAGCGCCCGGGACAGGGCTGAAAAACTGTTTTTT. Protein sequence: CASARDRAEKLFF.

A remark on this clonotype: A much more abundant neighbour one base away suggests this may be a read error. The genes are TRBV2 and TRBJ2-7, with 9 bases matching TRBD2. Per the germline V gene, CDR1 is SNHLY and CDR2 is FYNNEI. CDR3 length: 14 residues. Losses at the gene ends were 6 bases for V and 7 bases for J; bases not matched to a gene: 10. The DNA of the CDR3 is TGTGCCAGCAGGGGGAGGAGCGGGAGGAGTGAGCAGTACTTC. It translates to CASRGRSGRSEQYF. Using reference TRBV2 and TRBJ2-7 for the parts outside the CDR3, the full variable domain is EPEVTQTPSHQVTQMGQEVILRCVPISNHLYFYWYRQILGQKVEFLVSFYNNEISEKSEIFDDQFSVERPDGSNFTLKIRSTKLEDSAMYFCASRGRSGRSEQYFGPGTRLTVT.

The gene calls are TRBV30 and TRBJ2-7; D uncertain. CDR3 length equals 12 residues. Germline CDR1 is GTSNPN and CDR2 is SVGIG (reference sequence). V lost 2 bases and J 2 bases, leaving 7 bases between the germline ends. The chain's CDR3 is CAWSQDAYEQYF. For the CDR3, the DNA is TGTGCCTGGAGTCAGGACGCCTACGAGCAGTACTTC.

This clonotype was counted only a few times. The chain uses TRBV20-1 and TRBJ2-3; tentatively, D is TRBD2 (7 bases). Germline CDR1 and CDR2: DFQATT and SNEGSKA (reference sequence). The CDR3 contains 13 residues. Trimming took 1 base from V and 7 from J, leaving 12 bases between them. CDR3 DNA: TGCAGTGCTAGAGGGGGGGGCAGGTATACGCAGTATTTT. Protein product: CSARGGGRYTQYF.

This clonotype was counted between two and nine times. The CDR3 reads CATVGGQGTYEQYF. The CDR3 region has the DNA TGTGCCACCGTGGGCGGACAAGGAACCTACGAGCAGTACTTC. The chain has TRBV6-2 or TRBV6-3 and TRBJ2-7, with D possibly matching TRBD1 (5 bases). CDR1 MNHEY and CDR2 SVGEGT come from the germline V gene. The V gene lost 10 bases and the J gene lost 2 bases, with 18 bases spanning the gap. The CDR3 is 14 residues long.

The chain uses TRBV5-6 and TRBJ2-7, with a weak D call TRBD1 (5 bases). The CDR3 loop spans 13 amino acids. V lost 0 bases and J 6 bases, leaving 10 bases between the germline ends. Per the germline V gene, CDR1 is SGHDT and CDR2 is YYEEEE. The CDR3 DNA follows: TGTGCCAGCAGCTTGGGACAGCTCCGCGAGCAGTACTTC. Translated: CASSLGQLREQYF.

V is TRBV28 and J is TRBJ1-5, with D perhaps matching TRBD1 (6 bases). The CDR3 spans 16 residues. With 5 bases removed from V and 0 bases from J, the gap between germline ends came to 14 bases. Germline V gives CDR1 MDHEN, CDR2 SYDVKM. CDR3 residues: CASSRGGRDSNQPQHF. The CDR3 DNA sequence: TGTGCCAGCAGTCGAGGGGGTCGGGATAGCAATCAGCCCCAGCATTTT.

V is TRBV27 and J is TRBJ2-3; perhaps D is TRBD1 or TRBD2 (5 bases each). Germline V gives CDR1 MNHEY, CDR2 SMNVEV (reference sequence). The V end was cut by 8 bases, the J end by 0 bases, with 15 bases between. The CDR3 has 15 residues. The CDR3 spells CASPTGRSSTDTQYF. DNA for the CDR3: TGTGCCAGCCCGACGGGACGGTCCAGCACAGATACGCAGTATTTT.

The chain is built from TRBV10-3 and TRBJ2-1; possible D gene TRBD2, 6 bases. This CDR3 spans 16 amino acids. Germline V CDR1 and CDR2: ENHRY, SYGVKD. V lost 6 bases and J 1 base, leaving 16 bases between the germline ends. CDR3 protein: CAISERALRSYNEQFF. CDR3 coding DNA: TGTGCCATCAGCGAGCGGGCCCTGCGATCCTACAATGAGCAGTTCTTC.

The V call is TRBV7-2, the J call TRBJ2-7; TRBD2 agrees at 7 bases. V shed 7 bases, J shed 3 bases, and the junction held 9 bases outside the gene matches. Per germline, CDR1 SGHTA and CDR2 FQGNSA. The CDR3 has 14 residues. CDR3 nucleotides: TGTGCCAGCACCTTTGGGGAGGGCTTCTACGAGCAGTACTTC. It encodes CASTFGEGFYEQYF. Full variable domain (rest looked up from reference TRBV7-2 and TRBJ2-7): GAGVSQSPSNKVTEKGKDVELRCDPISGHTALYWYRQSLGQGLEFLIYFQGNSAPDKSGLPSDRFSAERTGGSVSTLTIQRTQQEDSAVYLCASTFGEGFYEQYFGPGTRLTVT.

This chain links TRBV20-1 with TRBJ2-4, with TRBD1 as a possible D gene (6 bases). V lost 1 base and J lost 5, with 9 bases in between. The CDR3 covers 13 residues. The germline V gene has CDR1 DFQATT and CDR2 SNEGSKA (reference sequence). CDR3 protein: CSARGGLQNIQYF. The DNA for the CDR3 is TGCAGTGCTAGAGGGGGGCTCCAAAACATTCAGTACTTC.

The chain joins TRBV5-1 to TRBJ2-3; D remains ambiguous. Per the germline V gene, CDR1 is SGHRS and CDR2 is YFSETQ. Trimming stripped 5 bases from V and 2 bases from J, with 18 bases between. The CDR3 is 16 residues long. Here the CDR3 DNA reads TGCGCCAGCAGACCCCAAGCCTCGTCGAACACAGATACGCAGTATTTT. This encodes CASRPQASSNTDTQYF.

Only a few counts were recorded for this clonotype. The chain couples TRBV7-2 to TRBJ2-3, with D perhaps assigned TRBD1 or TRBD2 (5 bases each). Per germline, CDR1 SGHTA and CDR2 FQGNSA. This CDR3 contains 12 residues. V dropped 10 bases and J dropped 4 bases, with 12 bases sitting between them. CDR3 in DNA: TGTGCCACCGGGACCAGGCCAGATACGCAGTATTTT. Amino acids: CATGTRPDTQYF.

This chain joins TRBV18 and TRBJ1-1; D ambiguous. Germline V gene sequence: CDR1 KGHSH, CDR2 LQKENI. V was shortened by 6 bases and J by 8 bases, with 13 bases between the two germline ends. The CDR3 consists of 12 residues. The CDR3 protein is CASSLQAREAFF. CDR3 in DNA: TGTGCCAGCTCCCTCCAAGCACGAGAAGCTTTCTTT.

This chain connects TRBV18 to TRBJ2-1; D gene ambiguous. The CDR3 extends over 15 amino acids. The V gene's germline CDR1 is KGHSH and CDR2 LQKENI. V was trimmed by 4 bases and J by 0 bases, leaving 10 bases between them. CDR3: CASSRRTGSYNEQFF. In nucleotides, the CDR3 is TGTGCCAGCTCACGACGGACGGGCTCCTACAATGAGCAGTTCTTC.

V usage is TRBV7-2 and J usage is TRBJ2-5; 8 bases are a match to TRBD2. The CDR3 is 14 residues long. CDR1 is SGHTA, CDR2 FQGNSA, per germline. V was pared by 4 bases and J by 13 bases, with 14 bases of the junction left unmatched. The DNA for the CDR3 is TGTGCCAGCAGCTCCTTGGGGACTAGGGGCCCTGGGTACTTC. Encoded protein: CASSSLGTRGPGYF.

J is TRBJ2-4 and V is TRBV7-9; 8 nucleotides line up with TRBD2. The closer fit of TRBJ2-7 to the DNA end suggests the J call may be wrong. CDR3 size: 18 residues. Germline-derived CDR1 and CDR2 are SEHNR and FQNEAQ (reference sequence). This CDR3 is CASSLAIPGAGVPYEQYF. CDR3 DNA: TGTGCCAGCAGCTTAGCCATCCCCGGAGCGGGAGTCCCCTACGAGCAGTACTTC.

On this clonotype itself: A read error is possible here, since a much larger clone lies one base away. The CDR3 DNA reads TGCAGTGCTAGAGATCGGATAGCGGGGGGGCGTTACGAGCAGTACTTC. Its translation: CSARDRIAGGRYEQYF. V and J are TRBV20-1 and TRBJ2-5, with TRBD2 matching 11 bases. The DNA end lines up better with TRBJ2-7; the J call may be wrong. CDR3 length equals 16 residues. Germline V gene sequence: CDR1 DFQATT, CDR2 SNEGSKA (reference sequence).

This chain uses TRBV7-9 with TRBJ2-7; 9 bases are shared with TRBD1. V was clipped by 7 bases and J by 6 bases; unmatched bases: 13. Per the germline V gene, CDR1 is SEHNR and CDR2 is FQNEAQ (reference sequence). The CDR3 consists of 15 residues. The CDR3 reads CASTPRGTGRVEQYF. The CDR3 region has the DNA TGTGCCAGCACCCCAAGGGGGACAGGGCGGGTCGAGCAGTACTTC.

The genes are TRBV12-1 and TRBJ2-7; no check of the table's D call, TRBD1, against the DNA was made. TRBV12-1 is shown as a pseudogene. The CDR3 totals 13 residues. The CDR3 loop reads CASSVRGDYEQYF. The CDR3 DNA reads as TGTGCCAGCAGCGTCCGAGGGGACTACGAGCAGTACTTC.

This clonotype has more than one count but fewer than ten. This sequence joins TRBV6-6 and TRBJ1-2; D is uncertain. From germline, CDR1 is MNHNY and CDR2 SVGAGI (reference sequence). The V end lost 5 bases, the J end lost 2 bases, and 12 bases lay between the germline ends. The CDR3 length is 14 residues. The CDR3 nucleotides are TGTGCCAGCAGTCCGGACCGCCAGAACTATGGCTACACCTTC. Encoded protein: CASSPDRQNYGYTF.